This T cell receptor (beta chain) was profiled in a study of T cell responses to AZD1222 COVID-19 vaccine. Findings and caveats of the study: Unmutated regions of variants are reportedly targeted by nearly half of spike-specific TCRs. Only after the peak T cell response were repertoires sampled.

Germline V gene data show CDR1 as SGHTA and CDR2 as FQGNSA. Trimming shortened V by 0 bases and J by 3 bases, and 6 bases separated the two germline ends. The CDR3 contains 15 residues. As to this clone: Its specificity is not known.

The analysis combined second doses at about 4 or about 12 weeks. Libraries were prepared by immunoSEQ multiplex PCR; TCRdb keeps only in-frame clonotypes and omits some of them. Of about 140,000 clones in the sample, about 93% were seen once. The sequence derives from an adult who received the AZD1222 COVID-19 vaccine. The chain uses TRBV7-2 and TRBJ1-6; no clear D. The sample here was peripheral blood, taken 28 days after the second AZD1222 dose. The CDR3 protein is CASSLAPGYNSPLHF. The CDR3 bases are TGTGCCAGCAGCTTAGCGCCGGGCTATAATTCACCCCTCCACTTT.